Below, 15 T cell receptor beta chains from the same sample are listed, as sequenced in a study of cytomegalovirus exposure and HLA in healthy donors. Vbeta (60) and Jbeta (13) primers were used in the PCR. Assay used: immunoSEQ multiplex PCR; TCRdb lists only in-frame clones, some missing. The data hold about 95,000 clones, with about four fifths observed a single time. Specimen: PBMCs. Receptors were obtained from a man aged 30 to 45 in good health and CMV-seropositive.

The CDR3 sequence is CSVDSGDREDDGYTF. DNA of the CDR3: TGCAGCGTTGATTCGGGAGACAGGGAAGACGATGGCTACACCTTC. The chain uses TRBV29-1 and TRBJ1-2; TRBD1 matches at 7 bases. J lost 6 bases, V lost 3 bases, and 13 bases had no gene match. CDR3 length equals 15 residues. Germline CDR1 and CDR2: SQVTM and ANQGSEA. The whole variable domain, filled in from reference TRBV29-1 and TRBJ1-2, reads SAVISQKPSRDICQRGTSLTIQCQVDSQVTMMFWYRQQPGQSLTLIATANQGSEATYESGFVIDKFPISRPNLTFSTLTVSNMSPEDSSIYLCSVDSGDREDDGYTFGSGTRLTVV.

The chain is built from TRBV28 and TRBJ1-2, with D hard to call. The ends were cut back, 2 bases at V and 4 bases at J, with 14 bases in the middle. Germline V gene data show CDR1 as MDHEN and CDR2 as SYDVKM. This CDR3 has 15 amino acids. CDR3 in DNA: TGTGCCAGCAGTTTAGGCGGTCAGAACTCCTATGGCTACACCTTC. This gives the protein CASSLGGQNSYGYTF.

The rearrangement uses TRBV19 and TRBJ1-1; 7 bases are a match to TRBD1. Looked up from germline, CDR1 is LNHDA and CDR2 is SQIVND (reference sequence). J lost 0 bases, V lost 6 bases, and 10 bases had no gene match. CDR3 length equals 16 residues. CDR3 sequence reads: CASSRLSTGMNTEAFF. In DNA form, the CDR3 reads TGTGCCAGTAGCCGACTCTCGACAGGGATGAACACTGAAGCTTTCTTT.

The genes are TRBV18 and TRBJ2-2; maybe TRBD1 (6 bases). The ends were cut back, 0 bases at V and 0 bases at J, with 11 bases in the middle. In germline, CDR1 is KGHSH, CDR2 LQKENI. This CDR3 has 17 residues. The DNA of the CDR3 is TGTGCCAGCTCACCACCAGTGGGGGCTGCGAACACCGGGGAGCTGTTTTTT. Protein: CASSPPVGAANTGELFF.

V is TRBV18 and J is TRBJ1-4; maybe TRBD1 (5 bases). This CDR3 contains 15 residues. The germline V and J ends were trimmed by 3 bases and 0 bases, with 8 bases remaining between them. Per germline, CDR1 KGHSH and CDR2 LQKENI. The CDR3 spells CASSPRRATNEKLFF. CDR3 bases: TGTGCCAGCTCACCCCGCAGGGCAACTAATGAAAAACTGTTTTTT.

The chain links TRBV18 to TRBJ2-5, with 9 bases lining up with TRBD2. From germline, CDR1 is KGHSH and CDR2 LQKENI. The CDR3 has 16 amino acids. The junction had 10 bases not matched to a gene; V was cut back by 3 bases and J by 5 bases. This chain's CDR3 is CASSPSLAGVGETQYF. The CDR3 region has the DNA TGTGCCAGCTCACCGTCCTTAGCGGGAGTAGGGGAGACCCAGTACTTC.

CDR3 in DNA: TGTGCCAGCAGCCGGGACTTGACTAGCACAGATACGCAGTATTTT. Its protein product is CASSRDLTSTDTQYF. V and J are TRBV6-6 and TRBJ2-3, with D perhaps matching TRBD2 (6 bases). V gave up 6 bases and J gave up 0 bases, with 13 bases separating them. The CDR3 totals 15 residues. In germline, CDR1 is MNHNY, CDR2 SVGAGI (reference sequence).

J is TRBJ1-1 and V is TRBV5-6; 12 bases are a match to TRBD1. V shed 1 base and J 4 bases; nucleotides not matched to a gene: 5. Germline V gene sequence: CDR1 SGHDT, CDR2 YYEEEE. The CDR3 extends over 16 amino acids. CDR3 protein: CASSLLGTGGTTEAFF. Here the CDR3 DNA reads TGTGCCAGCAGCTTGCTCGGGACAGGGGGCACCACTGAAGCTTTCTTT.

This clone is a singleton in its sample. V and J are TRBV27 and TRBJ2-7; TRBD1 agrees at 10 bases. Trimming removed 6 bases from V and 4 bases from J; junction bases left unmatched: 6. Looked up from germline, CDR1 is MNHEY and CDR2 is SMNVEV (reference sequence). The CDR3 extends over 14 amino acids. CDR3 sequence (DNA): TGTGCCAGCAGGCTTGGGACAGGGGAATACGAGCAGTACTTC. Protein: CASRLGTGEYEQYF.

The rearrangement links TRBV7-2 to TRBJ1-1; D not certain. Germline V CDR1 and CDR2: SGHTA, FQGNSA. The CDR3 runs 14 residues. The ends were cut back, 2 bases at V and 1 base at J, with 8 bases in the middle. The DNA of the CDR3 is TGTGCCAGCAGCTTACATCCGAGGAACACTGAAGCTTTCTTT. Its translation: CASSLHPRNTEAFF.

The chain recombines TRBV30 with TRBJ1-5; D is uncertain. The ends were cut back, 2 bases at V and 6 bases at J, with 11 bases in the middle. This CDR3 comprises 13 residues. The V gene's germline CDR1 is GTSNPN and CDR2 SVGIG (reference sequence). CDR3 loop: CAWSSGSGQPQHF. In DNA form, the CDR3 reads TGTGCCTGGAGTTCGGGTTCGGGTCAGCCCCAGCATTTT.

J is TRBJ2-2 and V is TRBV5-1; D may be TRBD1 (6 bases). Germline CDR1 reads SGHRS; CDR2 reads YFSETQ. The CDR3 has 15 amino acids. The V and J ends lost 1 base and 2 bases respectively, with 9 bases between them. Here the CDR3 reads CASSLTGKNTGELFF. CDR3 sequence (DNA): TGCGCCAGCAGCTTGACAGGGAAAAACACCGGGGAGCTGTTTTTT.

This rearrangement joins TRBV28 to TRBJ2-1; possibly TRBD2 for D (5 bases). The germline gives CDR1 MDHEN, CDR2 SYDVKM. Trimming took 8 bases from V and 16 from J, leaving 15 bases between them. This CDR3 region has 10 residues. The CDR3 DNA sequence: TGTGCCAGCGGCCGCCCAGGAGGCTTCTTC. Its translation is CASGRPGGFF. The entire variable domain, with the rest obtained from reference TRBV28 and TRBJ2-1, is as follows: DVKVTQSSRYLVKRTGEKVFLECVQDMDHENMFWYRQDPGLGLRLIYFSYDVKMKEKGDIPEGYSVSREKKERFSLILESASTNQTSMYLCASGRPGGFFGPGTRLTVL.

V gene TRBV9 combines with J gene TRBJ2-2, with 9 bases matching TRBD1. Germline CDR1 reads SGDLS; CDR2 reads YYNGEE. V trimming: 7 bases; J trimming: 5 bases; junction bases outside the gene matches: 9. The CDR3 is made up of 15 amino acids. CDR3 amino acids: CASRPGQGATGELFF. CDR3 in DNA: TGTGCCAGCCGCCCGGGACAGGGTGCGACCGGGGAGCTGTTTTTT.

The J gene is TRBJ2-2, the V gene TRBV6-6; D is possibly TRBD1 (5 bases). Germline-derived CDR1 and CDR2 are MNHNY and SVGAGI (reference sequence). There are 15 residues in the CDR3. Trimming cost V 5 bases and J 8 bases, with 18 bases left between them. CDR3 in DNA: TGTGCCAGCAGTGGGGCACACGCTTACGGGGGGGAGCTGTTTTTT. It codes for CASSGAHAYGGELFF.